This TCR beta chain was identified in a study of T cells in Graves' hyperthyroidism and ophthalmopathy. Using RNA transcripts as the source, TCR beta CDR3 regions were amplified. With the HTBI primer set, the TCR CDR3 went through a first round of RT-PCR. TCRdb re-analysed the multiplex PCR reads in MiXCR, keeping a single row per CDR3 protein. The table shows 300,000 to 450,000 distinct CDR3 sequences, with about 13% occurring only once. It was at first hyperthyroidism diagnosis, before any ophthalmopathy symptoms, that the blood sample was taken. Sequences were obtained from blood. The receptor's source is a man between 25 and 39 years old with Graves' hyperthyroidism that later progressed to Graves' ophthalmopathy.

As DNA, the CDR3 is TGCGCCAGTAGGCCGGACAGCTATAATTCACCCCTCCACTTT. Translating it yields CASRPDSYNSPLHF. The gene calls are TRBV5-1 and TRBJ1-6; the D gene is possibly TRBD1 (6 bases). Germline CDR1 is SGHRS and CDR2 is YFSETQ. V was trimmed by 8 bases and J by 3 bases, leaving 12 bases between them. CDR3 length equals 14 residues.